The 13 T cell receptor beta chains given below trace back to one sample, sequenced in a study of T-cell reconstitution after alpha-beta-depleted transplantation in children. Preparation of the TCRbeta library was carried out with unique molecular identifiers. TCRdb re-called the PCR reads through MiXCR, storing one row per CDR3 protein. Of some 600,000 distinct CDR3 sequences listed, approximately 13% are singletons. This sample comprised PBMCs, mostly from graft donor cells, obtained 360 days after TCRalphabeta/CD19-depleted stem cell transplant. Every receptor here comes from a male patient under 18 who had a stem cell transplant for acute myeloid leukemia, so the T cells may come from the graft donor.

V gene TRBV10-2 combines with J gene TRBJ2-5; weak D call: TRBD1 (5 bases). V lost 7 bases, J lost 5 bases, and 14 bases lay in between. In germline, CDR1 is WSHSY, CDR2 SAAADI. The CDR3 consists of 13 residues. The CDR3 sequence is CASKGRAAETQYF. The CDR3 DNA is TGCGCCAGCAAGGGCAGGGCCGCCGAGACCCAGTACTTC.

This clonotype was found many times. DNA of the CDR3: TGTGCCAGCAGACCGGGGGAGGGAGGGTCCTACAATGAGCAGTTCTTC. Translating it yields CASRPGEGGSYNEQFF. The rearrangement joins TRBV14 to TRBJ2-1; 7 bases line up with TRBD2. This CDR3 is built from 16 residues. The V segment lost 6 bases and the J segment 1 base; nucleotides outside the gene matches: 9. Germline CDR1 SGHDN, CDR2 FVKESK.

J is TRBJ2-3 and V is TRBV7-2; maybe TRBD1 (5 bases). V was shortened by 3 bases and J by 4 bases, with 8 bases between the two germline ends. CDR1 and CDR2 from the germline V gene are SGHTA and FQGNSA. The CDR3 covers 13 residues. The CDR3 region has the DNA TGTGCCAGCAGCTTCGTAGGGGCAGATACGCAGTATTTT. Amino acids: CASSFVGADTQYF.

This clonotype was found many times. As DNA, the CDR3 is TGTGCCAGCAGTTTTAGTCCGAACACCGGGGAGCTGTTTTTT. This translates into CASSFSPNTGELFF. V is TRBV12-3 or TRBV12-4 and J is TRBJ2-2; no reliable D call. V dropped 3 bases and J dropped 0 bases, with 5 bases sitting between them. The CDR3 consists of 14 residues.

This clonotype was seen a few times. Written as DNA, the CDR3 is TGCAGTGCTAGAGTCGGGGCCACCTACAATGAGCAGTTCTTC. Its protein product is CSARVGATYNEQFF. The chain uses TRBV20-1 and TRBJ2-1; D may correspond to TRBD1 or TRBD2 (5 bases each). V was trimmed by 1 base and J by 2 bases, leaving 9 bases between them. The CDR3 is 14 residues long. Germline loops: CDR1 DFQATT, CDR2 SNEGSKA (reference sequence).

The genes are TRBV7-9 and TRBJ2-1; D perhaps matches TRBD2 (5 bases). Germline V gives CDR1 SEHNR, CDR2 FQNEAQ (reference sequence). This CDR3 contains 14 residues. Deletions cut 5 bases from V and 9 bases from J, with 17 bases between. CDR3: CASSRGLGTGEQFF. The CDR3 bases are TGTGCCAGCAGCCGAGGACTGGGTACGGGTGAGCAGTTCTTC.

This chain joins TRBV18 and TRBJ1-1, with no clear D. Trimming pared 3 bases from V and 0 bases from J, leaving 11 bases between. The CDR3 runs to 15 residues. Germline V gene lookup returns CDR1 KGHSH and CDR2 LQKENI. The CDR3 here is CASSPLRDMNTEAFF. The CDR3 nucleotides read TGTGCCAGCTCACCGCTGCGTGACATGAACACTGAAGCTTTCTTT.

This chain uses TRBV5-1 with TRBJ2-3; possible D gene TRBD1, 6 bases. The CDR3 runs 14 residues. V lost 2 bases to trimming and J lost 3 bases, with 10 bases between them. Germline V gene sequence: CDR1 SGHRS, CDR2 YFSETQ. The CDR3 loop reads CASSFDQGTDTQYF. In DNA form, the CDR3 reads TGCGCCAGCAGCTTTGATCAGGGGACAGATACGCAGTATTTT.

The chain joins TRBV20-1 to TRBJ2-3; 12 bases are shared with TRBD2. The V segment lost 3 bases and the J segment 4 bases; nucleotides outside the gene matches: 8. This CDR3 spans 16 amino acids. Per the germline V gene, CDR1 is DFQATT and CDR2 is SNEGSKA (reference sequence). The CDR3 protein is CSASLAGGPWADTQYF. The DNA of the CDR3 is TGCAGTGCTAGCCTAGCGGGAGGGCCGTGGGCAGATACGCAGTATTTT.

V is TRBV18 and J is TRBJ2-3; D is ambiguous. V dropped 0 bases and J dropped 3 bases, with 13 bases sitting between them. Germline V gene data show CDR1 as KGHSH and CDR2 as LQKENI. This CDR3 is 16 amino acids long. The CDR3 region is CASSPPSKAMTDTQYF. The DNA for the CDR3 is TGTGCCAGCTCACCACCGTCTAAGGCGATGACAGATACGCAGTATTTT.

The chain couples TRBV28 to TRBJ2-3; unclear D gene. V was trimmed by 9 bases and J by 1 base, leaving 11 bases between them. CDR1 is MDHEN, CDR2 SYDVKM, per germline. CDR3 length: 13 amino acids. The CDR3 nucleotides are TGTGCCAGACACCAGACGGGCACAGATACGCAGTATTTT. Encoded protein: CARHQTGTDTQYF.

This clonotype was found a few times. This chain uses TRBV4-3 with TRBJ2-7; D call uncertain. The germline V and J ends were trimmed by 1 base and 3 bases, with 7 bases remaining between them. The CDR3 has 13 amino acids. Looked up from germline, CDR1 is LGHNA and CDR2 is YSLEER. In DNA, the CDR3 is TGCGCCAGCAGCCAAGTACGGTACTACGAGCAGTACTTC. Translation: CASSQVRYYEQYF.

This sequence joins TRBV20-1 and TRBJ2-7, with D hard to call. The CDR3 is 16 amino acids. V lost 0 bases and J lost 3, with 18 bases in between. The germline V gene has CDR1 DFQATT and CDR2 SNEGSKA (reference sequence). The CDR3 nucleotides are TGCAGTGCTAGAGACTCCCCAGTCGGGCTTGTCTACGAGCAGTACTTC. Residues: CSARDSPVGLVYEQYF.